This entry describes one T cell receptor beta chain. This sample was included in a study of cytomegalovirus exposure and HLA in healthy donors. This PCR relied on a set of 60 Vbeta primers and 13 Jbeta primers. The protocol was immunoSEQ multiplex PCR, while the TCRdb copy is restricted to in-frame clones and leaves out a portion. The sample gives approximately 190,000 clones, approximately 79% of which show up once; about 6% is in the top ten. Germline V lookup: CDR1 SQVTM, CDR2 ANQGSEA. CDR3 size: 15 residues. V lost 3 bases to trimming and J lost 6 bases; unmatched junction nucleotides: 11. The sequence was collected from a man in his forties in good health and CMV-seropositive. The chain recombines TRBV29-1 with TRBJ2-3, with 8 bases aligning to TRBD1. The sample consisted of PBMCs. The CDR3 sequence is CSVEPRAGGWDTQYF. CDR3 DNA sequence: TGCAGCGTTGAGCCCCGGGCAGGGGGCTGGGATACGCAGTATTTT.